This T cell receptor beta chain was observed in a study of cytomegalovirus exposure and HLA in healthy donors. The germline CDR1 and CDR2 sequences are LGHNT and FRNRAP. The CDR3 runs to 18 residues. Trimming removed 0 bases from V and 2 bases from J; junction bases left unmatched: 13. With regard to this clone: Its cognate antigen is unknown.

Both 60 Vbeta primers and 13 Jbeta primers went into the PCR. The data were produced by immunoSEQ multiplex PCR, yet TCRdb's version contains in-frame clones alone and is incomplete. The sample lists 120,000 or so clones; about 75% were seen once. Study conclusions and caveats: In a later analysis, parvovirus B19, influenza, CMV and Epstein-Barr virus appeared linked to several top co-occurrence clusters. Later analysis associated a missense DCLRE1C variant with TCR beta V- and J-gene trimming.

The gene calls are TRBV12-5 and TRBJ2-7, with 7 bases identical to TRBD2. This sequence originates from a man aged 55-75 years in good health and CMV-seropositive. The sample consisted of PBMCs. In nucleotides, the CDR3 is TGTGCTAGTGGTTTGGTGTCTATTATGGGGGGAGGGACCTACGAGCAGTACTTC. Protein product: CASGLVSIMGGGTYEQYF.